These T cell receptor beta chains were read from a single sample in a study of shared clonotypes between healthy human individuals. The protocol was immunoSEQ multiplex PCR, while the TCRdb copy is restricted to in-frame clones and leaves out a portion. The repertoire holds about 690,000 clones, with about nine tenths as singletons. The material sequenced was memory CD8+ T cells from PBMCs. Receptors originate from a man younger than 35 in good health. Some clones in this sample may be carry-over from other donors' samples. Each CDR3 is given with its conserved first and last residue. The D gene is left open where the match is weak. Clone size is given for some rows only: seen once, a few or many times, or a class if the clone is expanded.

length	J	V	D	size	DNA	CDR3
17	TRBJ2-7	TRBV21-1	-	-	TGTGCCAGCAGCAAAGTGGGTGGTAGGGTTATCTCCTACGAGCAGTACTTC	CASSKVGGRVISYEQYF
12	TRBJ2-7	TRBV6-6	-	-	TGTGCCAGCAGCGGACTGGCTCGGGAGCAGTACTTC	CASSGLAREQYF
13	TRBJ2-5	TRBV5-8	-	-	TGTGCCAGCAGCTTGGCCTACCGAGAGACCCAGTACTTC	CASSLAYRETQYF
14	TRBJ2-1	TRBV28	-	-	TGTGCCAGCAGTTTAAGTGGGGGGGGCTATGAGCAGTTCTTC	CASSLSGGGYEQFF
13	TRBJ2-2	TRBV30	-	-	TGTGCCTGGAGTCGTAGAAACACCGGGGAGCTGTTTTTT	CAWSRRNTGELFF
14	TRBJ2-7	TRBV10-3	-	-	TGTGCCATCAGCCCCCGGGACGGATCCTACGAGCAGTACTTC	CAISPRDGSYEQYF
14	TRBJ1-6	TRBV7-9	TRBD1	-	TGTGCCAGCAGCCACACAGGGGATGGGTCACCCCTCCACTTT	CASSHTGDGSPLHF
14	TRBJ2-7	TRBV2	TRBD1	once	TGTGCCATCCTCCTCGGGACAGGGTCCTACGAGCAGTACTTC	CAILLGTGSYEQYF
13	TRBJ1-1	TRBV6-5	-	few	TGTGCCAGCAGTTACCTTAGGGGAGGTGAAGCTTTCTTT	CASSYLRGGEAFF
11	TRBJ1-1	TRBV7-2	-	-	TGTGCCAGCAGCCTGGACAGTGAAGCTTTCTTT	CASSLDSEAFF
14	TRBJ1-2	TRBV6-1	TRBD1	-	TGTGCCAGCAGCACTTGGACAGGATGGGACGGCTACACCTTC	CASSTWTGWDGYTF
17	TRBJ2-1	TRBV4-3	TRBD1	-	TGCGCCAGCAGCCAAGATTTTTACAGGGGCCCTTACAATGAGCAGTTCTTC	CASSQDFYRGPYNEQFF
13	TRBJ2-7	TRBV28	-	-	TGTGCCAGCAGTCCGGGGAGCGCCTACGAGCAGTACTTC	CASSPGSAYEQYF
17	TRBJ1-4	TRBV6-1	-	-	TGTGCCAGCAGTGACCTACCGTACAGTTCAACTAATGAAAAACTGTTTTTT	CASSDLPYSSTNEKLFF
17	TRBJ2-1	TRBV7-9	-	-	TGTGCCAGCAGCTTAGGGCTCCTCGGGGAGGTGGGGAATGAGCAGTTCTTC	CASSLGLLGEVGNEQFF
13	TRBJ2-5	TRBV15	-	few	TGTGCCACCAGCAGAGGGGGAAAAGAGACCCAGTACTTC	CATSRGGKETQYF
13	TRBJ2-7	TRBV5-6	-	-	TGTGCCAGCAGCTTGGGTCAGATCTACGAGCAGTACTTC	CASSLGQIYEQYF
16	TRBJ2-7	TRBV10-3	TRBD2	-	TGTGCCATCAGGACTAGCGGGTCTACCGCCGCCTACGAGCAGTACTTC	CAIRTSGSTAAYEQYF
14	TRBJ1-2	TRBV6-1	TRBD1	-	TGTGCCAGCAGTCCAGGGGGGTCCAGCTATGGCTACACCTTC	CASSPGGSSYGYTF
14	TRBJ2-1	TRBV27	TRBD2	-	TGTGCCAGCAGTTTAGGGCGGAGCGGGAATAGGCAGTTCTTC	CASSLGRSGNRQFF
16	TRBJ2-1	TRBV7-9	TRBD1	-	TGTGCCAGCAGCTACCCGACAGCTCGACAGGGCGGTGAGCAGTTCTTC	CASSYPTARQGGEQFF
15	TRBJ1-4	TRBV6-1	-	few	TGTGCCAGCAGTGAGAGAGACCTCGGAGGTGAAAAACTGTTTTTT	CASSERDLGGEKLFF
14	TRBJ2-7	TRBV6-6	-	-	TGTGCCAGCAGTTACTGGGGAAGGGTGGACGAGCAGTACTTC	CASSYWGRVDEQYF
14	TRBJ2-7	TRBV27	-	-	TGTGCCAGCAGTTTAAGGGCCAGCTCCTACGAGCAGTACTTC	CASSLRASSYEQYF
15	TRBJ2-1	TRBV11-2	-	-	TGTGCCAGCAGCTCGCGGAGAACGAGCTACAATGAGCAGTTCTTC	CASSSRRTSYNEQFF
14	TRBJ2-3	TRBV23-1	-	-	TGCGCCAGCAGTCCGACAGGCCTCACAGATACGCAGTATTTT	CASSPTGLTDTQYF